This TCR beta chain was identified in a study of shared clonotypes between healthy human individuals. General study findings and limits: Naive subsets tended to show greater estimated richness than memory subsets.

Both subsets, CD45RA+ naive and CD45RA-negative memory, were split from the CD4+ cells. As for this clone: As yet, its antigen is unknown.

Germline-derived CDR1 and CDR2 are SGHRS and YFSETQ. V was cut by 1 base and J by 5 bases, with 18 bases left in between. The CDR3 runs 16 residues. Some clones are missing from TCRdb's copy, which holds only in-frame ones; the method was immunoSEQ multiplex PCR. The sample has over a million clones, roughly 80% seen once; the top ten hold approximately 1.3%. The sequencing input was memory CD4+ T cells sorted from blood. Subset noted: CD45RA-negative fraction. The chain uses TRBV5-1 and TRBJ2-5; possible D gene TRBD2, 7 bases. This clonotype was sampled from a man aged 18-30 years in good health. The CDR3 is CASSLNPSKGGETQYF. Written as DNA, the CDR3 is TGCGCCAGCAGCTTGAATCCATCTAAGGGGGGGGAGACCCAGTACTTC. The variable domain in full, completed from reference TRBV5-1 and TRBJ2-5, reads KAGVTQTPRYLIKTRGQQVTLSCSPISGHRSVSWYQQTPGQGLQFLFEYFSETQRNKGNFPGRFSGRQFSNSRSEMNVSTLELGDSALYLCASSLNPSKGGETQYFGPGTRLLVL.